The rows below give T cell receptor beta chains drawn from one sample of a study of OX40 agonist ivuxolimab in advanced cancers. Profiling relied on immunoSEQ multiplex PCR, and the TCRdb table lists in-frame clones only, not all of them. Seen here are about 67,000 clones, approximately 81% observed once, and the top ten hold 2% to 2.5%. Sequenced here: CD4+ or CD8+ T cells sorted from blood, sampled in a trial of the OX40 agonist ivuxolimab. All receptors derive from an adult with an advanced solid tumor such as melanoma, head and neck, liver or kidney cancer. CDR3s include the opening cysteine and the closing phenylalanine or tryptophan. Each record gives: D gene, J gene, V gene, clone size, CDR3 DNA, CDR3 protein. A D gene is named only where the DNA matches it firmly. The size field is filled for only some rows; it gives once, few, many or a size class.

NA TRBJ2-3 TRBV4-2 NA TGTGCCAGCAGCCATCCCCTTCTGAGCGGATGGTACACAGATACGCAGTATTTT CASSHPLLSGWYTDTQYF
NA TRBJ1-6 TRBV6-5 NA TGTGCCACCTGGCGGGACGGTAATTCACCCCTCCACTTT CATWRDGNSPLHF
TRBD1 TRBJ1-1 TRBV28 NA TGTGCCAGCGGCCCAGGACAGGGGGCTCTCACTGAAGCTTTCTTT CASGPGQGALTEAFF
TRBD1 TRBJ1-2 TRBV28 NA TGTGCCAGCAGTTCGCCGACAGGGGCAAACTATGGCTACACCTTC CASSSPTGANYGYTF
NA TRBJ2-2 TRBV1 NA TGCACCAGCCCCGGCCCAGGGGAGTACACCGGGGAGCTGTTTTTT CTSPGPGEYTGELFF
TRBD2 TRBJ2-3 TRBV2 NA TGTGCCAGCATCCGGGAGGTAGATACGCAGTATTTT CASIREVDTQYF
NA TRBJ1-1 TRBV11-3 NA TGTGCCAGCAGCTTCGAGGGCGGCACTGAAGCTTTCTTT CASSFEGGTEAFF
NA TRBJ2-7 TRBV7-9 NA TGTGCCAGCAGCCCGTACACCTTCTACGAGCAGTACTTC CASSPYTFYEQYF
NA TRBJ1-1 TRBV19 NA TGTGCCAGTAGTATTAATCTTGGACTGTCGTTGCGGGTTTTCTTT CASSINLGLSLRVFF
TRBD2 TRBJ2-2 TRBV9 NA TGTGCCAGCAGCGGACCTTCCGGGACTAGCGGGAACACCGGGGAGCTGTTTTTT CASSGPSGTSGNTGELFF
NA TRBJ1-5 TRBV7-6 once TGTGCCAGCAGCTTACAGTACGATCAGCCCCAGCATTTT CASSLQYDQPQHF
NA TRBJ1-5 TRBV6-5 once TGTGCCAGCAGTTATCAGAGGGGTCAGCCCCAGCATTTT CASSYQRGQPQHF
NA TRBJ2-3 TRBV7-2 NA TGTGCCAGCAGCCCTAAGACGGCAGATACGCAGTATTTT CASSPKTADTQYF
TRBD1 TRBJ1-5 TRBV28 NA TGTGCCAGCAGTTTATTTGGAGGGACAGGGTTGGGGCAGCCCCAGCATTTT CASSLFGGTGLGQPQHF
TRBD1 TRBJ2-4 TRBV2 once TGTGCCAGCCTAGGGACAGGGGGAGCCAAAAACATTCAGTACTTC CASLGTGGAKNIQYF
TRBD1 TRBJ2-1 TRBV5-4 NA TGTGCCAGCAGCCGGACAGGGGGCATGCTGGGGGATGAGCAGTTCTTC CASSRTGGMLGDEQFF
NA TRBJ1-2 TRBV19 NA TGTGCCAGTAGCCTAACCTGGTTGAACTCTAACTATGGCTACACCTTC CASSLTWLNSNYGYTF
TRBD2 TRBJ2-3 TRBV19 NA TGTGCCAGTAGTATAGGGGCTAGCGGGTCACCAGCGGATACGCAGTATTTT CASSIGASGSPADTQYF
TRBD2 TRBJ2-3 TRBV5-1 NA TGCGCCAGCAGCGCGGGACTAGCGGGTAGCACAGATACGCAGTATTTT CASSAGLAGSTDTQYF
NA TRBJ1-2 TRBV7-8 NA TGTGCCAGCAGTCCGACACCCTCAGGGGGCTACACCTTC CASSPTPSGGYTF
TRBD1 TRBJ1-2 TRBV6-5 NA TGTGCCAGCAGTGACAGGGGTAACTATGGCTACACCTTC CASSDRGNYGYTF
NA TRBJ2-7 TRBV7-3 NA TGTGCCAGCAGCTTACGGGGTTACGAGCAGTACTTC CASSLRGYEQYF
NA TRBJ2-7 TRBV6-1 NA TGTGCCAGCAGTGAAGGGGTGGGGCAGTACTTC CASSEGVGQYF
NA TRBJ2-7 TRBV11-1 NA TGTGCCAGCAGCTCCGGCACCTACGAGCAGTACTTC CASSSGTYEQYF
NA TRBJ1-1 TRBV7-8 NA TGTGCCAGCAGCTTAGATGGGGGTTTCCGGGCTTTCTTT CASSLDGGFRAFF
NA TRBJ2-7 TRBV7-2 NA TGTGCCAGCAGCTACTCAGGCGGGGGCTCCTCCTACGAGCAGTACTTC CASSYSGGGSSYEQYF
NA TRBJ2-7 TRBV2 NA TGTGCCAGCAGTGAAGCCCCTCGGGGCTCCTACGAGCAGTACTTC CASSEAPRGSYEQYF
TRBD2 TRBJ2-1 TRBV6-5 few TGTGCCAGCAGTTACTCAGCGGGGGGGTACAATGAGCAGTTCTTC CASSYSAGGYNEQFF
NA TRBJ1-3 TRBV7-8 NA TGTGCCAGCAGTTCCCTTAGAATTTCTGGAAACACCATATATTTT CASSSLRISGNTIYF
TRBD2 TRBJ2-7 TRBV10-3 once TGTGCCATCAGTGAAAGGGGGGGGACTAGCGGAGTCTACGAGCAGTACTTC CAISERGGTSGVYEQYF
TRBD1 TRBJ1-4 TRBV19 NA TGTGCCAGTAGTATTAGACAGGGGGATGAAAAACTGTTTTTT CASSIRQGDEKLFF
NA TRBJ1-2 TRBV2 NA TGTGCCAGCACTCGGATTCGGGCTAACTATGGCTACACCTTC CASTRIRANYGYTF
NA TRBJ2-7 TRBV28 once TGTGCCAGCAACAGTGCGTCGGGGCTCGGGTACTTC CASNSASGLGYF
TRBD2 TRBJ2-5 TRBV5-6 NA TGTGCCAGCAGCTTGGACGGGAGGACCGGGGAGACCCAGTACTTC CASSLDGRTGETQYF
NA TRBJ2-5 TRBV4-3 NA TGCGCCAGCAGCCAAGATCGGGTGGGCAGAAAAGACTTC CASSQDRVGRKDF
TRBD1 TRBJ2-5 TRBV4-3 NA TGCGCCAGCAGCCAAGATGGCAGGACAGGGGTCGAGACCCAGTACTTC CASSQDGRTGVETQYF
TRBD1 TRBJ2-3 TRBV9 NA TGTGCCAGCAGCGTAGAGGACAGGGGGAGGGGGACAGATACGCAGTATTTT CASSVEDRGRGTDTQYF
NA TRBJ1-3 TRBV28 NA TGTGCCAGCAGTTTGGAGTTGTCTGGAAACACCATATATTTT CASSLELSGNTIYF
NA TRBJ2-3 TRBV4-2 NA TGTGCCAGCAGCCAGGCCGTGGGGGATACGCAGTATTTT CASSQAVGDTQYF
NA TRBJ1-4 TRBV6-5 NA TGTGCCAGCCTTCCGGACAGCCTTAATGAAAAACTGTTTTTT CASLPDSLNEKLFF
NA TRBJ2-1 TRBV4-1 NA TGCGCCAGCAGCCAAGTCGGTCCTAAGTCCTACAATGAGCAGTTCTTC CASSQVGPKSYNEQFF
NA TRBJ1-2 TRBV18 NA TGTGCCAGCTCACCGGACAGTAACTATGGCTACACCTTC CASSPDSNYGYTF